A selection of T cell receptor beta chains follows, all from one sample in a study of OX40 agonist ivuxolimab in advanced cancers. Clones were sequenced by immunoSEQ multiplex PCR, and TCRdb holds only the in-frame ones, with some missing. The sample carries about 41,000 clones, approximately 88% recorded once. The material was CD4+ or CD8+ T cells sorted from blood, obtained in a trial of the OX40 agonist ivuxolimab. The receptors were sampled from an adult with an advanced solid tumor such as melanoma, head and neck, liver or kidney cancer. Both conserved end residues are part of each CDR3. Fields, in order: V gene, D gene, clone size, J gene, CDR3 protein, CDR3 DNA. The D gene is left open where the match is weak. Expanded clones get a size class; other rows say once, few or many, or leave the size out.

>TRBV4-3|NA|once|TRBJ2-5
CASSQVVGREETQYF
TGCGCCAGCAGCCAAGTCGTCGGTAGGGAAGAGACCCAGTACTTC
>TRBV4-1|NA|NA|TRBJ2-4
CASSQPSGEGLNIQYF
TGCGCCAGCAGCCAACCTTCAGGGGAAGGGTTAAACATTCAGTACTTC
>TRBV10-2|TRBD2|NA|TRBJ2-3
CASRNIAGDTDTQYF
TGCGCCAGCAGGAATATAGCGGGAGACACAGATACGCAGTATTTT
>TRBV6-4|NA|NA|TRBJ2-1
CASSDSGVSYNEQFF
TGTGCCAGCAGTGACTCGGGGGTCTCCTACAATGAGCAGTTCTTC
>TRBV10-3|NA|NA|TRBJ2-2
CAISDGQPGELFF
TGTGCCATCAGTGATGGTCAGCCCGGGGAGCTGTTTTTT
>TRBV7-2|NA|few|TRBJ2-7
CASSSEGGLTYEQYF
TGTGCCAGCAGCTCAGAGGGCGGACTAACCTACGAGCAGTACTTC
>TRBV5-1|NA|NA|TRBJ1-1
CASSEGTQALLNTEAFF
TGCGCCAGCAGCGAGGGGACTCAAGCTCTCCTGAACACTGAAGCTTTCTTT
>TRBV27|NA|NA|TRBJ2-1
CASSLSVYSYNEQFF
TGTGCCAGCAGTTTATCAGTATACTCCTACAATGAGCAGTTCTTC
>TRBV6-6|NA|NA|TRBJ1-2
CASSYHDMFANYGYTF
TGTGCCAGCAGTTACCACGACATGTTCGCTAACTATGGCTACACCTTC
>TRBV14|NA|NA|TRBJ1-5
CASSQTNQPQHF
TGTGCCAGCAGCCAAACAAATCAGCCCCAGCATTTT
>TRBV6-1|NA|NA|TRBJ2-1
CASSEFMTASSYNEQFF
TGTGCCAGCAGTGAATTTATGACCGCGAGCTCCTACAATGAGCAGTTCTTC
>TRBV4-3|TRBD2|NA|TRBJ2-3
CASSQVSGAGVPDTQYF
TGCGCCAGCAGCCAAGTGTCTGGAGCGGGGGTTCCAGATACGCAGTATTTT
>TRBV11-2|NA|NA|TRBJ1-2
CASSLDPQVYGYTF
TGTGCCAGCAGCTTAGATCCACAAGTCTATGGCTACACCTTC
>TRBV5-1|TRBD1|once|TRBJ2-5
CASSWDRAGETQYF
TGCGCCAGCAGCTGGGACAGGGCGGGGGAGACCCAGTACTTC
>TRBV7-3|TRBD1|NA|TRBJ1-1
CASSDRALTEAFF
TGTGCCAGCAGTGACAGGGCTCTCACTGAAGCTTTCTTT
>TRBV9|TRBD1|NA|TRBJ1-2
CASSGLDRAYDGYTF
TGTGCCAGCAGCGGCTTAGACAGGGCCTACGATGGCTACACCTTC
>TRBV19|NA|NA|TRBJ1-5
CASSLSRNQPQHF
TGTGCCAGTAGCCTTAGTCGGAACCAGCCCCAGCATTTT
>TRBV5-1|NA|NA|TRBJ2-2
CASSRDGAPNTGELFF
TGCGCCAGCAGCAGGGATGGGGCGCCGAACACCGGGGAGCTGTTTTTT
>TRBV2|NA|NA|TRBJ1-3
CASSWGALRTGSGNTIYF
TGTGCCAGCAGTTGGGGGGCTCTACGAACCGGCTCTGGAAACACCATATATTTT
>TRBV6-5|NA|NA|TRBJ1-2
CASLDNNYGYTF
TGTGCCAGCTTGGACAATAACTATGGCTACACCTTC
>TRBV2|NA|NA|TRBJ2-5
CASSGEVGETQYF
TGTGCCAGCTCGGGTGAGGTAGGGGAGACCCAGTACTTC
>TRBV7-8|NA|NA|TRBJ1-1
CASFWGTSNTEAFF
TGTGCCAGCTTTTGGGGGACATCGAACACTGAAGCTTTCTTT
>TRBV6-1|NA|NA|TRBJ2-3
CASSEGVLGTQYF
TGTGCCAGCAGTGAAGGGGTACTGGGTACGCAGTATTTT
>TRBV2|NA|NA|TRBJ1-1
CASSELGQSFSGAFF
TGTGCCAGCAGTGAACTCGGACAGAGTTTTTCTGGAGCTTTCTTT
>TRBV7-9|TRBD1|NA|TRBJ1-1
CASSSTGGGTEAFF
TGTGCCAGCAGCTCGACAGGGGGTGGAACTGAAGCTTTCTTT
>TRBV7-9|TRBD1|NA|TRBJ2-5
CASSSRRGQGLETQYF
TGTGCCAGCAGCTCCCGCAGGGGACAGGGGTTAGAGACCCAGTACTTC
>TRBV6-6|NA|few|TRBJ1-2
CASSYGGTGNYF
TGTGCCAGCAGTTACGGAGGAACAGGGAACTATTTC
>TRBV9|NA|NA|TRBJ2-7
CASSVYADSYEQYF
TGTGCCAGCAGCGTATATGCAGACTCCTACGAGCAGTACTTC
>TRBV19|TRBD1|NA|TRBJ1-5
CASTDRGGNQPQHF
TGTGCCAGTACCGACAGGGGAGGCAATCAGCCCCAGCATTTT
>TRBV7-9|NA|NA|TRBJ1-2
CASSLNGANGYTF
TGTGCCAGCAGCTTAAACGGGGCGAATGGCTACACCTTC
>TRBV5-1|NA|NA|TRBJ2-7
CASSFLGATYEQYF
TGCGCCAGCAGCTTTTTGGGGGCGACTTACGAGCAGTACTTC
>TRBV5-1|NA|NA|TRBJ2-5
CASSYGRGNQETQYF
TGCGCCAGCAGCTATGGGAGGGGGAACCAAGAGACCCAGTACTTC
>TRBV5-1|NA|NA|TRBJ1-1
CASSLGPYKNTEAFF
TGCGCCAGCAGCTTGGGTCCATACAAGAACACTGAAGCTTTCTTT
>TRBV7-2|NA|NA|TRBJ2-5
CASSLGRYVETQYF
TGTGCCAGCAGCTTAGGGCGATATGTGGAGACCCAGTACTTC
>TRBV5-4|NA|NA|TRBJ1-1
CASSLPESNTEAFF
TGTGCCAGCAGCTTGCCAGAATCAAACACTGAAGCTTTCTTT
>TRBV5-6|NA|NA|TRBJ2-1
CASSLAGRSSYNEQFF
TGTGCCAGCAGCTTGGCCGGCAGAAGCTCCTACAATGAGCAGTTCTTC
>TRBV5-4|TRBD1|few|TRBJ1-2
CASSGTGNYGYTF
TGTGCCAGCAGCGGGACAGGGAACTATGGCTACACCTTC
>TRBV4-3|NA|NA|TRBJ1-2
CASSQDRTPAGYTF
TGCGCCAGCAGCCAAGATAGGACACCCGCGGGCTACACCTTC
>TRBV5-4|NA|NA|TRBJ1-2
CASSPPGGGGYTF
TGTGCCAGCAGCCCCCCGGGGGGCGGTGGCTACACCTTC
>TRBV4-1|TRBD2|NA|TRBJ2-5
CASSQGLAGAIGGTQYF
TGCGCCAGCAGCCAAGGACTAGCGGGCGCAATAGGAGGGACCCAGTACTTC
>TRBV7-3|NA|NA|TRBJ2-3
CASSRSNTDTQYF
TGTGCCAGCAGCCGGAGTAACACAGATACGCAGTATTTT
>TRBV7-9|TRBD1|NA|TRBJ1-5
CASSLASGTGVQPQHF
TGTGCCAGCAGCTTAGCGTCTGGGACAGGGGTTCAGCCCCAGCATTTT
>TRBV6-5|NA|NA|TRBJ2-2
CASIARNTGELFF
TGTGCCAGCATCGCGCGGAACACCGGGGAGCTGTTTTTT
>TRBV7-9|NA|NA|TRBJ2-2
CASSRNEVTGELFF
TGTGCCAGCAGCCGGAACGAGGTCACCGGGGAGCTGTTTTTT
>TRBV11-2|NA|once|TRBJ2-1
CASSLLLGVGEQFF
TGTGCCAGCAGCCTACTCTTAGGGGTGGGCGAGCAGTTCTTC
>TRBV29-1|NA|NA|TRBJ1-1
CSVRRRGFSNTEAFF
TGCAGCGTGCGAAGGCGTGGGTTTTCGAACACTGAAGCTTTCTTT
>TRBV11-2|NA|NA|TRBJ2-2
CATRMFLRRDTGELFF
TGTGCCACCCGGATGTTCCTACGGCGGGACACCGGGGAGCTGTTTTTT
>TRBV4-3|TRBD2|NA|TRBJ2-3
CASSQYPSGSTDTQYF
TGCGCCAGCAGCCAATACCCTAGCGGAAGCACAGATACGCAGTATTTT
>TRBV5-4|NA|NA|TRBJ1-2
CASSFPQRPNYGYTF
TGTGCCAGCAGCTTCCCACAGCGTCCTAACTATGGCTACACCTTC
>TRBV2|TRBD2|NA|TRBJ2-1
CASSVSSGIYNEQFF
TGTGCCAGCAGTGTTTCCAGCGGGATCTACAATGAGCAGTTCTTC
>TRBV5-4|TRBD1|NA|TRBJ2-4
CASSQTGGGFIQYF
TGTGCCAGCAGCCAGACAGGGGGTGGGTTCATTCAGTACTTC
>TRBV11-3|NA|few|TRBJ1-5
CASSLGGVGQPQHF
TGTGCCAGCAGCTTAGGAGGGGTAGGACAGCCCCAGCATTTT
>TRBV18|NA|NA|TRBJ2-1
CASSPPRASLGNEQFF
TGTGCCAGCTCACCGCCCCGTGCGAGTCTAGGGAATGAGCAGTTCTTC
>TRBV6-1|NA|NA|TRBJ2-3
CASSEAPPGSSGNTQYF
TGTGCCAGCAGTGAAGCGCCCCCAGGGTCCTCGGGGAATACGCAGTATTTT
>TRBV28|TRBD1|NA|TRBJ2-7
CASIGTGDSYEQYF
TGTGCCAGCATAGGGACAGGCGATTCCTACGAACAGTACTTC
>TRBV6-6|NA|NA|TRBJ2-7
CASSKPTGLRYF
TGTGCCAGCAGTAAGCCGACCGGATTGCGGTACTTC
>TRBV5-1|TRBD2|few|TRBJ2-5
CASSLPQGGGAETQYF
TGCGCCAGCAGCTTGCCCCAAGGCGGGGGTGCAGAGACCCAGTACTTC
>TRBV5-1|TRBD1|NA|TRBJ1-2
CASSQGTGGNGYTF
TGCGCCAGCAGCCAAGGGACAGGGGGCAATGGCTACACCTTC
>TRBV18|NA|NA|TRBJ1-6
CASSPRHADNSPLHF
TGTGCCAGCTCACCCAGACATGCTGATAATTCACCCCTCCACTTT